The 6 T cell receptor beta chains listed next were all sequenced from one sample in a study of graft-versus-host responses after intestinal transplantation. These receptors' targets are unknown. The table came from immunoSEQ multiplex PCR; TCRdb's copy has only in-frame clones and leaves some out. The data contain some 120,000 clones, 90% of them singletons. Sequencing was performed on unstimulated CD4+ T cells sorted from spleen or lymph node cells, taken before intestinal transplant. All receptors derive from a human donor who received an intestinal transplant.

The rearrangement uses TRBV30 and TRBJ1-3; 7 positions match TRBD1. The CDR3 loop spans 14 amino acids. The germline CDR1 and CDR2 sequences are GTSNPN and SVGIG (reference sequence). J was trimmed by 4 bases and V by 3 bases; bases with no gene match: 6. The CDR3 spells CAWREGALGNTIYF. For the CDR3, the DNA is TGTGCCTGGAGGGAGGGGGCGCTCGGAAACACCATATATTTT.

The chain combines TRBV10-2 with TRBJ2-7; 7 positions agree with TRBD2. The CDR3 runs to 13 residues. The V and J ends lost 4 bases and 7 bases, in that order; junction bases with no gene match: 7. Per germline, CDR1 WSHSY and CDR2 SAAADI. The CDR3 coding sequence is TGCGCCAGCAGTGGGTCGGGAGGAGGGGAGCAGTACTTC. It is translated as CASSGSGGGEQYF.

V gene TRBV11-2 combines with J gene TRBJ1-2; D remains unclear. CDR3 length: 13 amino acids. From germline, CDR1 is SGHAT and CDR2 FQNNGV. The V end lost 3 bases, the J end lost 2 bases, and 7 bases lay between the germline ends. As DNA, the CDR3 is TGTGCCAGCAGCTTGGGCAGGAACTATGGCTACACCTTC. Its translation: CASSLGRNYGYTF. Combining the CDR3 with reference TRBV11-2 and TRBJ1-2 gives the whole variable domain EAGVAQSPRYKIIEKRQSVAFWCNPISGHATLYWYQQILGQGPKLLIQFQNNGVVDDSQLPKDRFSAERLKGVDSTLKIQPAKLEDSAVYLCASSLGRNYGYTFGSGTRLTVV.

The chain employs TRBV19 and TRBJ2-4, with D tentatively TRBD1 (5 bases). CDR3 length: 14 amino acids. Per the germline V gene, CDR1 is LNHDA and CDR2 is SQIVND (reference sequence). The V and J ends lost 2 bases and 2 bases respectively, with 7 bases between them. The chain's CDR3 is CASSIRGTKNIQYF. The CDR3 DNA reads as TGTGCCAGTAGTATAAGGGGAACCAAAAACATTCAGTACTTC. Drawing the rest from reference TRBV19 and TRBJ2-4, the complete variable domain is DGGITQSPKYLFRKEGQNVTLSCEQNLNHDAMYWYRQDPGQGLRLIYYSQIVNDFQKGDIAEGYSVSREKKESFPLTVTSAQKNPTAFYLCASSIRGTKNIQYFGAGTRLSVL.

The rearrangement uses TRBV6-7 and TRBJ2-2; the match to TRBD1 covers 8 bases. TRBV6-7 is classed as an ORF, of uncertain function. The CDR3 extends over 18 amino acids. J lost 2 bases, V lost 0 bases, and 8 bases had no gene match. This CDR3 is CASSYSDRDRSNTGELFF. The CDR3 nucleotides read TGTGCCAGCAGTTACTCAGACCGGGACAGGAGCAACACCGGGGAGCTGTTTTTT.

The chain employs TRBV30 and TRBJ2-5; 8 bases align to TRBD2. CDR3 size: 16 residues. Germline V gives CDR1 GTSNPN, CDR2 SVGIG (reference sequence). The V gene end was trimmed by 1 base and the J gene end by 2 bases; junction bases not matched to a gene: 9. The CDR3 is CAWSGGGGLRQETQYF. As DNA, the CDR3 is TGTGCCTGGAGTGGTGGCGGGGGGCTTCGGCAAGAGACCCAGTACTTC.